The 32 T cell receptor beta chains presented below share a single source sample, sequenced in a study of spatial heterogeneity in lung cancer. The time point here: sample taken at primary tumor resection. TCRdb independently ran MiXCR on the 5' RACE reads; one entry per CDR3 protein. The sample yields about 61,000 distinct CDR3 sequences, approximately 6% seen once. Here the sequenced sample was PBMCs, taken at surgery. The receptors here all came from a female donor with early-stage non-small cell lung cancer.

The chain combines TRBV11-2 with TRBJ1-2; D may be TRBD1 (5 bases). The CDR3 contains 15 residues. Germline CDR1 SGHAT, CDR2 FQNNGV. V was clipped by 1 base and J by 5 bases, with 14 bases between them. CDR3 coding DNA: TGTGCCAGCAGCTTAGTGGGCGGGGCTCGATATGGCTACACCTTC. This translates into CASSLVGGARYGYTF.

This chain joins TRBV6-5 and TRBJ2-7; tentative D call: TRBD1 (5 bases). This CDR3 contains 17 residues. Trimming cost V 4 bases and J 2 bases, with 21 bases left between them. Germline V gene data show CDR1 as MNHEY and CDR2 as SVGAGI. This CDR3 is CASSSLYRKGITYEQYV. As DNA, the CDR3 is TGTGCCAGCAGTTCCCTGTATCGGAAGGGGATCACCTACGAGCAGTACGTC.

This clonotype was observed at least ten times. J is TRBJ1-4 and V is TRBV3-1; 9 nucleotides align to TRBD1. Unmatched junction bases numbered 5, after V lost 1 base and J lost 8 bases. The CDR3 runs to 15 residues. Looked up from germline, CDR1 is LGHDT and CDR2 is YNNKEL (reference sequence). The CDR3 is CASSQATGGGEKLFF. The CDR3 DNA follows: TGTGCCAGCAGCCAAGCGACAGGGGGAGGCGAAAAACTGTTTTTT. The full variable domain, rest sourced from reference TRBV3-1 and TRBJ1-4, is DTAVSQTPKYLVTQMGNDKSIKCEQNLGHDTMYWYKQDSKKFLKIMFSYNNKELIINETVPNRFSPKSPDKAHLNLHINSLELGDSAVYFCASSQATGGGEKLFFGSGTQLSVL.

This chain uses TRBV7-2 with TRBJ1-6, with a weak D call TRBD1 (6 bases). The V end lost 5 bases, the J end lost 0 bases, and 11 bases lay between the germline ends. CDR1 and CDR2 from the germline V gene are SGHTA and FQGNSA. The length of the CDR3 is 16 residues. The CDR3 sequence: CASSPGQSSYNSPLHF. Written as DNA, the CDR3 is TGTGCCAGCAGCCCAGGACAGAGCTCCTATAATTCACCCCTCCACTTT.

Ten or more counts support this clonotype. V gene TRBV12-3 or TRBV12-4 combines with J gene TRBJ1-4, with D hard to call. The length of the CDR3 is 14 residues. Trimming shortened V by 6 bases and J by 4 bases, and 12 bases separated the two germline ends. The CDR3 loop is CASSSSAFNEKLFF. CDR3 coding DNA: TGTGCCAGCAGCTCGAGCGCGTTTAATGAAAAACTGTTTTTT.

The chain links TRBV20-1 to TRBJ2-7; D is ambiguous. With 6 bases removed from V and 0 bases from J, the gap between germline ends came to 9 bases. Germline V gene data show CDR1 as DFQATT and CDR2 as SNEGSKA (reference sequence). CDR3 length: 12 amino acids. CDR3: CSAGPSSYEQYF. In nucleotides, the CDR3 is TGCAGTGCCGGCCCTAGCTCCTACGAGCAGTACTTC.

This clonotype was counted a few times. CDR3 loop: CASSFQAPNYGYTF. The CDR3 nucleotides read TGTGCCAGCAGTTTTCAGGCACCCAACTATGGCTACACCTTC. The chain is built from TRBV12-3 or TRBV12-4 and TRBJ1-2, with D uncertain. The CDR3 is made up of 14 amino acids. V lost 3 bases and J lost 2, with 10 bases in between.

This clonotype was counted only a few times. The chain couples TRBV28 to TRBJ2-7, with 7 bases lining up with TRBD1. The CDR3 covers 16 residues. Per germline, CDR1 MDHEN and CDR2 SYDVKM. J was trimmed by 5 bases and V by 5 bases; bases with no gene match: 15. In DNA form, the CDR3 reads TGTGCCAGCAGTCCCCCCACAGGGGCCCCCCCGGACGAGCAGTACTTC. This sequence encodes CASSPPTGAPPDEQYF.

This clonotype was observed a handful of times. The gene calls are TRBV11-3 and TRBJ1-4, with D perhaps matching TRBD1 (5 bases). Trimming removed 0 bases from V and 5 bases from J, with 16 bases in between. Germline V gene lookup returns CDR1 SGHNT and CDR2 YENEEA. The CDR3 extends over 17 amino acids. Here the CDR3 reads CASSLDGEQDQNEKLFF. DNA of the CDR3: TGTGCCAGCAGCTTAGATGGCGAACAGGACCAGAATGAAAAACTGTTTTTT.

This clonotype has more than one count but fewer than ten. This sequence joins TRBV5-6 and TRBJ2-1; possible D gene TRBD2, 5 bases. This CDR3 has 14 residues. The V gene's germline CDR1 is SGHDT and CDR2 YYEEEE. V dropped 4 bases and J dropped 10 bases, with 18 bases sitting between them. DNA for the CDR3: TGTGCCAGCAGCCCTCGACCTATACCGGGGGAGCAGTTCTTC. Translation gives CASSPRPIPGEQFF.

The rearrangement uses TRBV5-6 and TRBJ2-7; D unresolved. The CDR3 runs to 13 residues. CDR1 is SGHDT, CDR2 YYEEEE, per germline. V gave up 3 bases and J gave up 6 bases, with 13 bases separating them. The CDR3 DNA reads TGTGCCAGCAGCTACACGGTCCAGAGCGAGCAGTACTTC. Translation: CASSYTVQSEQYF. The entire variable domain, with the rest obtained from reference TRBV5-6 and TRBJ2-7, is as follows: DAGVTQSPTHLIKTRGQQVTLRCSPKSGHDTVSWYQQALGQGPQFIFQYYEEEERQRGNFPDRFSGHQFPNYSSELNVNALLLGDSALYLCASSYTVQSEQYFGPGTRLTVT.

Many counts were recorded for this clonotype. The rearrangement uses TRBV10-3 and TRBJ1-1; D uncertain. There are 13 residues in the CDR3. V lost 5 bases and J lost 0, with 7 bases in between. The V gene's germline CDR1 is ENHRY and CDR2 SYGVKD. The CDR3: CAISTRLNTEAFF. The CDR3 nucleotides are TGTGCCATCAGTACCCGACTGAACACTGAAGCTTTCTTT.

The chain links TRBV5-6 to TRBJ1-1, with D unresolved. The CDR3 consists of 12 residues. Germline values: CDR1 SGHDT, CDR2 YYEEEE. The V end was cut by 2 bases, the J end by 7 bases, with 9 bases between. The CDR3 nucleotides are TGTGCCAGCAGCTTCCAGCGGATTGAAGCTTTCTTT. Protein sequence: CASSFQRIEAFF.

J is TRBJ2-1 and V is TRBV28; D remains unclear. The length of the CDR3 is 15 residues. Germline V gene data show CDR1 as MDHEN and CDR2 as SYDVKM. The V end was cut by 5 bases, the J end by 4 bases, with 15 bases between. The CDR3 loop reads CASSTPLILYNEQFF. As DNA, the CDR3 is TGTGCCAGCAGTACCCCCCTGATCTTGTACAATGAGCAGTTCTTC.

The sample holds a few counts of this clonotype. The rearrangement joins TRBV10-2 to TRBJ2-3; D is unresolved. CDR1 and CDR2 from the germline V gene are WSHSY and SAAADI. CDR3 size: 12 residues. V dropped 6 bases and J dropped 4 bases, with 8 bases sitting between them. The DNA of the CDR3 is TGCGCCAGCAGCCCCCAGTCAGATACGCAGTATTTT. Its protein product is CASSPQSDTQYF.

The CDR3 here is CSARDPRQILTGELFF. The CDR3 coding sequence is TGCAGTGCTAGAGACCCTCGACAGATTCTCACCGGGGAGCTGTTTTTT. The V gene is TRBV20-1, the J gene TRBJ2-2; TRBD1 is a possible D gene (5 bases). The germline CDR1 and CDR2 sequences are DFQATT and SNEGSKA (reference sequence). The ends were cut back, 0 bases at V and 4 bases at J, with 15 bases in the middle. This CDR3 has 16 residues.

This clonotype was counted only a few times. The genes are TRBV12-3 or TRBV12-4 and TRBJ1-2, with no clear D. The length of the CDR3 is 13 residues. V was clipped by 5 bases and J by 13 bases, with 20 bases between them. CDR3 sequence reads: CASSPRPDVIATF. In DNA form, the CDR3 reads TGTGCCAGCAGTCCTCGACCGGACGTCATAGCCACCTTC.

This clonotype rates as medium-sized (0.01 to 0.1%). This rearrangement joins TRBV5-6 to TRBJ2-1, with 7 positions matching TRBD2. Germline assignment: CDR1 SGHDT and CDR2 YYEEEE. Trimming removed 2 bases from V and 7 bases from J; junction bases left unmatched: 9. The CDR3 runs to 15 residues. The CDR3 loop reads CASSFSSREWNEQFF. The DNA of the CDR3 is TGTGCCAGCAGCTTTAGTTCGCGGGAGTGGAATGAGCAGTTCTTC.

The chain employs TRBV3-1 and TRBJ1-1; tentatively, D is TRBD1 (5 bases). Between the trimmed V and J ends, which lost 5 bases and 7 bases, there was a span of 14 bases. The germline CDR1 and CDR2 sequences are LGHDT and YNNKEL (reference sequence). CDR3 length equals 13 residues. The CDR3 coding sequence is TGTGCCAGCAGCACCACAGGAGATGGTGAAGCTTTCTTT. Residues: CASSTTGDGEAFF.

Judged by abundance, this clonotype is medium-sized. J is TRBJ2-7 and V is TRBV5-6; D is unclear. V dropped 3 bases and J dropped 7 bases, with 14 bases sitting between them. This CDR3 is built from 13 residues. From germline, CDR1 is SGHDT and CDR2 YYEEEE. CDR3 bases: TGTGCCAGCAGCTGGTGGGGTCAGAAGGAGCAGTACGTC. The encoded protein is CASSWWGQKEQYV.

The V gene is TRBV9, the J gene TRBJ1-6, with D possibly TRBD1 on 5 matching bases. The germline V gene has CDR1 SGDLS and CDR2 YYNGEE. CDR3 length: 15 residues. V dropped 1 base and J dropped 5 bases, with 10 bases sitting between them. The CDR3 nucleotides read TGTGCCAGCAGCGTAATGGGACGGGATAATTCACCCCTCCACTTT. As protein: CASSVMGRDNSPLHF.

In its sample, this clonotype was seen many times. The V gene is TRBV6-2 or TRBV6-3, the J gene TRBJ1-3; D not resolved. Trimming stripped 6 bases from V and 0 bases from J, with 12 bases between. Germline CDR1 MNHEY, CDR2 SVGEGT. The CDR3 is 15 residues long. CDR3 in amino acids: CASSYGVNSGNTIYF. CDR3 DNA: TGTGCCAGCAGCTACGGGGTGAACTCTGGAAACACCATATATTTT.

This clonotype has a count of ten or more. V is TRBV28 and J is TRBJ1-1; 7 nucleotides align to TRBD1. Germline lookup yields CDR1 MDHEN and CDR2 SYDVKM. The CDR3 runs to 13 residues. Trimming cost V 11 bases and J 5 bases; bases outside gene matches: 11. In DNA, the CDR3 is TGTGCCGAGCGGGGCAGGGGGTTGACTGAAGCTTTCTTT. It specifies CAERGRGLTEAFF.

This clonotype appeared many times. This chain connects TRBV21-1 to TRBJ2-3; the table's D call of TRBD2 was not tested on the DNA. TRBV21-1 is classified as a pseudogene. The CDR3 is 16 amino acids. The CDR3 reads CASSKALGSGTDTQYF. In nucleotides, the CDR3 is TGTGCCAGCAGCAAAGCCCTAGGGAGTGGCACAGATACGCAGTATTTT.

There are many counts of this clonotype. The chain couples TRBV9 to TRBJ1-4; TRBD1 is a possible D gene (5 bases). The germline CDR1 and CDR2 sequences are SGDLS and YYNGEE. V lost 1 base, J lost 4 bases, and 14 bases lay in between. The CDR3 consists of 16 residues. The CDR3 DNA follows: TGTGCCAGCAGCGTAACTTGGGGCGAGGTTAATGAAAAACTGTTTTTT. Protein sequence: CASSVTWGEVNEKLFF.

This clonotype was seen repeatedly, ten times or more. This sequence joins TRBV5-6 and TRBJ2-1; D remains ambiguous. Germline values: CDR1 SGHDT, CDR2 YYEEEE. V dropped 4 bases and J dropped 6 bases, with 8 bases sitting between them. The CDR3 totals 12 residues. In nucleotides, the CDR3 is TGTGCCAGCAGCCCGGGCCTCAATGAGCAGTTCTTC. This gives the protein CASSPGLNEQFF.

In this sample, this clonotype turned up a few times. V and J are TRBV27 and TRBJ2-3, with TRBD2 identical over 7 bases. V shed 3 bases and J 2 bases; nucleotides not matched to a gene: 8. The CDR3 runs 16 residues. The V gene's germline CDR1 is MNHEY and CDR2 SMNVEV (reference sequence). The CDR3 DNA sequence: TGTGCCAGCAGTTTGGGGCTAGCGGCCTTCACAGATACGCAGTATTTT. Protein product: CASSLGLAAFTDTQYF.

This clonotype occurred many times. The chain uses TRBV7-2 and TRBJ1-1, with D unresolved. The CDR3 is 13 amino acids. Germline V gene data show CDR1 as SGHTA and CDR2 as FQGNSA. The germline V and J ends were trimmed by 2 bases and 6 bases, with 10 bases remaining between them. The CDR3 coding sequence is TGTGCCAGCAGCTTACTTACTTACGCTGAAGCTTTCTTT. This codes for CASSLLTYAEAFF.

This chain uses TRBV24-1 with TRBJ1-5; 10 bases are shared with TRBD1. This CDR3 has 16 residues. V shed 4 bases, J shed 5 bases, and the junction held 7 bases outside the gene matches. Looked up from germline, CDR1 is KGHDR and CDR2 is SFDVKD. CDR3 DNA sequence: TGTGCCACCAGTGAGACCGGGACAGGGGTTGATCAGCCCCAGCATTTT. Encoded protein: CATSETGTGVDQPQHF.

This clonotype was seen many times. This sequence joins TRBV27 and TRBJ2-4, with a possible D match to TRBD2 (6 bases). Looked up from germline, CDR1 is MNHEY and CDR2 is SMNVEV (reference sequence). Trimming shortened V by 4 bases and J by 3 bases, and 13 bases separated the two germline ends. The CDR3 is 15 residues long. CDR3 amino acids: CASSSNSGNKNIQYF. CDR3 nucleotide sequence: TGTGCCAGCAGTTCGAATAGCGGTAACAAAAACATTCAGTACTTC.

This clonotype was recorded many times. The CDR3 bases are TGTGCCAGCAGCCAAGATTGGGCGGGGGCGAGCTCCTACGAGCAGTACGTC. Translated, it gives CASSQDWAGASSYEQYV. The chain recombines TRBV4-2 with TRBJ2-7; the D gene is possibly TRBD2 (7 bases). V lost 0 bases to trimming and J lost 0 bases, with 15 bases between them. The CDR3 has 17 residues. Germline V gene data show CDR1 as LGHNA and CDR2 as YNFKEQ.

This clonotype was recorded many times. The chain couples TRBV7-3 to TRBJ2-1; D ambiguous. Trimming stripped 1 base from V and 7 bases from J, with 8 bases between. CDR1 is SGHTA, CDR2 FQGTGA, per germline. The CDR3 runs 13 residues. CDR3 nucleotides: TGTGCCAGCAGCTTAAGTAACCTAAATGAGCAGTTCTTC. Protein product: CASSLSNLNEQFF.